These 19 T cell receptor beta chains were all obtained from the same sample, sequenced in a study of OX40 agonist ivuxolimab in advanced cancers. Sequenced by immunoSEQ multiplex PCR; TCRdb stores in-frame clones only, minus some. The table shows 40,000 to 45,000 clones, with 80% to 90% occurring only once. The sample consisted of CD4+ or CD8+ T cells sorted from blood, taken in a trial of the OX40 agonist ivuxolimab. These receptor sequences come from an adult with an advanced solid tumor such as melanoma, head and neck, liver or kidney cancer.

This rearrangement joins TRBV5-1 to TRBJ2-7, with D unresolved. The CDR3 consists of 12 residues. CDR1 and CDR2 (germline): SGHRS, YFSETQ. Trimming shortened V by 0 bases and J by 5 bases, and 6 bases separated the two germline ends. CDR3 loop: CASSLVKNEQYF. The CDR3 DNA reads TGCGCCAGCAGCTTGGTAAAGAACGAGCAGTACTTC.

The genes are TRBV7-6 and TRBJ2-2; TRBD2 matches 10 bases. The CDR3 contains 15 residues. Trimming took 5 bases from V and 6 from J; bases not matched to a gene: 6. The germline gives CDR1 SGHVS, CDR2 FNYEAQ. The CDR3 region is CASSDLAGAAGELFF. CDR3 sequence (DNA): TGTGCCAGCAGCGACCTAGCGGGAGCGGCCGGGGAGCTGTTTTTT. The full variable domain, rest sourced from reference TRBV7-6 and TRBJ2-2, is GAGVSQSPRYKVTKRGQDVALRCDPISGHVSLYWYRQALGQGPEFLTYFNYEAQQDKSGLPNDRFSAERPEGSISTLTIQRTEQRDSAMYRCASSDLAGAAGELFFGEGSRLTVL.

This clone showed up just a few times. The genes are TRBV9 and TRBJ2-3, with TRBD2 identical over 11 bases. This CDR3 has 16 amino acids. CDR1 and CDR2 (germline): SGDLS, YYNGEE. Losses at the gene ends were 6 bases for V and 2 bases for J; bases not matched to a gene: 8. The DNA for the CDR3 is TGTGCCAGCAACAGTCAGGGACTAGCGGTCACAGATACGCAGTATTTT. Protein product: CASNSQGLAVTDTQYF.

The CDR3: CASSLAEKTGNTEAFF. The CDR3 nucleotides are TGTGCCAGCAGCTTGGCGGAGAAAACCGGGAACACTGAAGCTTTCTTT. The chain employs TRBV7-9 and TRBJ1-1, with unresolved D. CDR3 length: 16 residues. Looked up from germline, CDR1 is SEHNR and CDR2 is FQNEAQ (reference sequence). Trimming stripped 3 bases from V and 1 base from J, with 15 bases between. Full variable domain (remainder filled in from reference TRBV7-9 and TRBJ1-1): DTGVSQNPRHKITKRGQNVTFRCDPISEHNRLYWYRQTLGQGPEFLTYFQNEAQLEKSRLLSDRFSAERPKGSFSTLEIQRTEQGDSAMYLCASSLAEKTGNTEAFFGQGTRLTVV.

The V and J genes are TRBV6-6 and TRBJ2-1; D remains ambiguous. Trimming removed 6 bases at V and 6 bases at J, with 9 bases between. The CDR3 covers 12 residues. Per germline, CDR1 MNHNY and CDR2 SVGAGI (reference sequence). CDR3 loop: CASSLSTNEQFF. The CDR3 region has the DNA TGTGCCAGCAGCCTAAGTACCAATGAGCAGTTCTTC.

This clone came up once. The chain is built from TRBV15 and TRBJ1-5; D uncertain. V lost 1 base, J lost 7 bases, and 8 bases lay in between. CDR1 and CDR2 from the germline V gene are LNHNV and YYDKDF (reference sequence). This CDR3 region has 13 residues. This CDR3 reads CATSRVGWQPQHF. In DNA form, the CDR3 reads TGTGCCACCAGCAGAGTAGGGTGGCAGCCCCAGCATTTT.

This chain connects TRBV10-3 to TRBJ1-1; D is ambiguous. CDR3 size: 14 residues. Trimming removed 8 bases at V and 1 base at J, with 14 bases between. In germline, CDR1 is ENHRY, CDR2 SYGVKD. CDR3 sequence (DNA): TGTGCCATCCGATCAGAACCTCCGAACACTGAAGCTTTCTTT. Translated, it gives CAIRSEPPNTEAFF.

CDR3 coding DNA: TGTGCCAGCAGCTCATGGGGGGAGGGTTCCTACGAGCAGTACTTC. Its translation is CASSSWGEGSYEQYF. The J gene is TRBJ2-7, the V gene TRBV7-2; 7 bases map to TRBD2. Germline CDR1 SGHTA, CDR2 FQGNSA. This CDR3 has 15 residues. V lost 4 bases to trimming and J lost 1 base; unmatched junction nucleotides: 7.

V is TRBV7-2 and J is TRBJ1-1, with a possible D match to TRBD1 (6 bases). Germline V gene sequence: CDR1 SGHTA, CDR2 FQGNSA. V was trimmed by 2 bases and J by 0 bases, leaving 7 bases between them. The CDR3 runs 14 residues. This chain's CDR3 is CASSLTGLNTEAFF. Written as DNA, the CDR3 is TGTGCCAGCAGCTTAACAGGGTTGAACACTGAAGCTTTCTTT.

CDR3 bases: TGTGCCAGCAGCCCCGGACTAGCGGATCCTAGCTCCTACGAGCAGTACTTC. It specifies CASSPGLADPSSYEQYF. The J gene is TRBJ2-5, the V gene TRBV4-2, with 10 bases aligning to TRBD2. The J call may not be correct, given that the DNA end is closer to TRBJ2-7. Looked up from germline, CDR1 is LGHNA and CDR2 is YNFKEQ. This CDR3 comprises 17 residues.

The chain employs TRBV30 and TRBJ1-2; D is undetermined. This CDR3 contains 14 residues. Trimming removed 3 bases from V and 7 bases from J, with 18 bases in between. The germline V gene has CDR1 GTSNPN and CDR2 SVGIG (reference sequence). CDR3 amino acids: CAWSEDSTGVGYTF. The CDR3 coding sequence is TGTGCCTGGAGCGAAGACTCAACCGGAGTTGGCTACACCTTC.

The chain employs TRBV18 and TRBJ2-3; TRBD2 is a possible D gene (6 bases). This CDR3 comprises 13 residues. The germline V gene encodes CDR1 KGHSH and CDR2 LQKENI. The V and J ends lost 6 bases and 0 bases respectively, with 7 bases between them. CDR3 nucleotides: TGTGCCAGCTCCGGGACTAGCACAGATACGCAGTATTTT. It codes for CASSGTSTDTQYF.

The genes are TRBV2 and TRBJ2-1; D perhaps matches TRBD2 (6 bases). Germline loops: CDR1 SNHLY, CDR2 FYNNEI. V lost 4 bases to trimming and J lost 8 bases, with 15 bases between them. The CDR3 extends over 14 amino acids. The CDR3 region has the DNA TGTGCCAGCAGTGGTGGGGGATGGGGGGATGAGCAGTTCTTC. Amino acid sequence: CASSGGGWGDEQFF.

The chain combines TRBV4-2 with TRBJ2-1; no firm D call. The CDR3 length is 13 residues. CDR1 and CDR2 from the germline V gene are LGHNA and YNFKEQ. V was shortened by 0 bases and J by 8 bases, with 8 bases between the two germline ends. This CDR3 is CASSQDWVHEQFF. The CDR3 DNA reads TGTGCCAGCAGCCAAGATTGGGTCCATGAGCAGTTCTTC.

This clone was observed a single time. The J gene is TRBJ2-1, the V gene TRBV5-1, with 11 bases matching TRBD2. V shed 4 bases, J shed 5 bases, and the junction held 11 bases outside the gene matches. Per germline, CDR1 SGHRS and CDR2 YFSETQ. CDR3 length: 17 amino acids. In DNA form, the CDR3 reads TGCGCCAGCAGCCGACCATCAGCGACTAGCGGGGACAATGAGCAGTTCTTC. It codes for CASSRPSATSGDNEQFF. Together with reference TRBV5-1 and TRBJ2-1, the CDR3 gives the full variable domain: KAGVTQTPRYLIKTRGQQVTLSCSPISGHRSVSWYQQTPGQGLQFLFEYFSETQRNKGNFPGRFSGRQFSNSRSEMNVSTLELGDSALYLCASSRPSATSGDNEQFFGPGTRLTVL.

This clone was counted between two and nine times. The CDR3 region is CASSYFSGSGGYTF. The CDR3 DNA is TGTGCCAGCAGTTACTTCTCAGGGTCGGGCGGCTACACCTTC. This chain joins TRBV6-5 and TRBJ1-2, with a tentative D call TRBD1 (5 bases). CDR3 length: 14 residues. Looked up from germline, CDR1 is MNHEY and CDR2 is SVGAGI. Trimming removed 1 base from V and 8 bases from J, with 14 bases in between.

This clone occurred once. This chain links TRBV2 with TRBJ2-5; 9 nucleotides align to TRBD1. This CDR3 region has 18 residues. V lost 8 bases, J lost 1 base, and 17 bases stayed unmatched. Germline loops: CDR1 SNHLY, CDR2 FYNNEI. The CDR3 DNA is TGTGCCAGCGAGGACGGGACAGGGAATTTCGCTTCCCAAGAGACCCAGTACTTC. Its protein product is CASEDGTGNFASQETQYF.

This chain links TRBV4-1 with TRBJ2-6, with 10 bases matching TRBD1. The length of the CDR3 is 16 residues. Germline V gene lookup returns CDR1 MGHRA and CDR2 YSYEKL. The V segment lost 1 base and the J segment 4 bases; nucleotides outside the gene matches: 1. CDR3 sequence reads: CASSQGQGAGANVLTF. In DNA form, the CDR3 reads TGCGCCAGCAGCCAAGGACAGGGGGCCGGGGCCAACGTCCTGACTTTC.

The CDR3: CASSFGLAGGETQYF. DNA of the CDR3: TGCGCCAGCAGCTTTGGGCTAGCGGGAGGTGAGACCCAGTACTTC. The chain couples TRBV5-1 to TRBJ2-5; TRBD2 matches at 11 bases. After removal of 2 bases from V and 5 bases from J, the junction contained 5 bases not matched to a gene. The CDR3 loop spans 15 amino acids. CDR1 is SGHRS, CDR2 YFSETQ, per germline.